The 25 T cell receptor beta chains presented below share a single source sample, sequenced in a study. TCRdb reprocessed the 5' RACE reads via MiXCR and lists one record per CDR3 protein. Of under 35,000 distinct CDR3 sequences in the sample, around 24% were seen once. The sequenced material came from memory CD4+ T cells sorted from blood. Subset indicated: memory CD4+ T cells, CD4+CD45RO+CD25-. All receptors come from a female donor with breast cancer.

This clonotype was counted only a few times. This chain uses TRBV7-9 with TRBJ1-3; D gene unclear. The CDR3 totals 13 residues. The germline V and J ends were trimmed by 8 bases and 0 bases, with 8 bases remaining between them. Germline V lookup: CDR1 SEHNR, CDR2 FQNEAQ (reference sequence). The CDR3 DNA follows: TGTGCCAGCCGATCAGTCTCTGGAAACACCATATATTTT. Translating it yields CASRSVSGNTIYF.

At least ten counts were recorded for this clonotype. The V gene is TRBV9, the J gene TRBJ2-7; D might be TRBD1 or TRBD2, each matching 6 bases. CDR1 SGDLS and CDR2 YYNGEE come from the germline V gene. CDR3 length: 12 amino acids. The V end was cut by 0 bases, the J end by 10 bases, with 11 bases between. The CDR3 sequence is CASSVAEGEQYF. CDR3 in DNA: TGTGCCAGCAGCGTAGCGGAGGGGGAACAGTACTTC.

The chain combines TRBV7-9 with TRBJ1-2; a possible D gene is TRBD1 (6 bases). Germline CDR1 is SEHNR and CDR2 is FQNEAQ (reference sequence). V was shortened by 6 bases and J by 6 bases, with 17 bases between the two germline ends. The CDR3 totals 14 residues. The CDR3 DNA reads as TGTGCCAGCAGTTTGGTAGGGGGAAAAAATGGCTACACCTTC. Encoded protein: CASSLVGGKNGYTF.

The chain's CDR3 is CASSGERASGDTGYNEQFF. In nucleotides, the CDR3 is TGCGCCAGCAGCGGGGAAAGGGCTAGCGGGGACACGGGGTACAATGAGCAGTTCTTC. This sequence joins TRBV5-1 and TRBJ2-1; TRBD2 matches 9 bases. The V gene end was trimmed by 4 bases and the J gene end by 4 bases; junction bases not matched to a gene: 18. CDR1 is SGHRS, CDR2 YFSETQ, per germline. This CDR3 region has 19 residues.

CDR3 DNA: TGTGCCAGCAGTCTCTCCAGGCGAGGGTACGAGCAGTACTTC. Encoded protein: CASSLSRRGYEQYF. The rearrangement uses TRBV6-2 or TRBV6-3 and TRBJ2-7, with D possibly being TRBD2 (5 bases). The ends were cut back, 5 bases at V and 4 bases at J, with 15 bases in the middle. Germline assignment: CDR1 MNHEY and CDR2 SVGEGT. The CDR3 is 14 amino acids.

This clonotype was seen repeatedly, ten times or more. This rearrangement joins TRBV13 to TRBJ2-5; 9 bases fit TRBD2. The CDR3 runs 15 residues. After removal of 7 bases from V and 2 bases from J, the junction contained 8 bases not matched to a gene. Germline assignment: CDR1 PRHDT and CDR2 FYEKMQ (reference sequence). Written as DNA, the CDR3 is TGTGCCAGCACCCCCAGGCTAGCGGGGCAAGAGACCCAGTACTTC. This sequence encodes CASTPRLAGQETQYF.

This clonotype has more than one count but fewer than ten. The chain combines TRBV11-2 with TRBJ1-6; unclear D gene. CDR1 is SGHAT and CDR2 is FQNNGV in the germline V gene. The CDR3 contains 13 residues. With 0 bases removed from V and 15 bases from J, the gap between germline ends came to 12 bases. The CDR3 here is CASSLDPNPHLHF. CDR3 nucleotides: TGTGCCAGCAGCTTAGATCCCAATCCTCACCTCCACTTT.

There are a few counts of this clonotype. The rearrangement uses TRBV6-5 and TRBJ1-3; no clear D gene. From germline, CDR1 is MNHEY and CDR2 SVGAGI. This CDR3 contains 15 residues. The V end was cut by 2 bases, the J end by 8 bases, with 16 bases between. CDR3 DNA sequence: TGTGCCAGCAGTTACCAGAGGACCGACGTTGACACCATATATTTT. It encodes CASSYQRTDVDTIYF.

This clonotype has ten or more counts. The chain employs TRBV29-1 and TRBJ2-7; D is unresolved. V lost 6 bases to trimming and J lost 3 bases, with 12 bases between them. The germline gives CDR1 SQVTM, CDR2 ANQGSEA. The CDR3 is 12 amino acids. Here the CDR3 DNA reads TGCAGCGTCGAGACTCGGCGCTACGAGCAGTACTTC. Its protein product is CSVETRRYEQYF.

This clonotype was detected only a few times. The J gene is TRBJ2-3, the V gene TRBV5-1; possibly TRBD2 for D (7 bases). Germline CDR1 and CDR2: SGHRS and YFSETQ. Trimming left V 2 bases short and J 4 bases short, with 20 bases between. This CDR3 contains 17 residues. CDR3 in DNA: TGCGCCAGCAGCTTTAATGTCGGGGGGCAGGGGCCAGATACGCAGTATTTT. Amino acids: CASSFNVGGQGPDTQYF.

On this clonotype itself: A read error may be the cause here, since a much bigger clone is one base away. This likely comes from a read error, as the CDR3 has no conserved phenylalanine or tryptophan at its end. V usage is TRBV4-3 and J usage is TRBJ1-5; TRBD1 might be the D (5 bases). CDR1 and CDR2 (germline): LGHNA, YSLEER. The CDR3 is made up of 16 amino acids. V was trimmed by 2 bases and J by 3 bases, leaving 14 bases between them. In DNA, the CDR3 is TGCGCCAGCAGCCAAAATTTCAGGGCCGCCAATCAGCCCCAGCATTCT. Translating gives CASSQNFRAANQPQHS.

This clonotype was found many times. The chain has TRBV7-3 and TRBJ1-1; maybe TRBD1 (5 bases). The CDR3 is 14 amino acids. Per germline, CDR1 SGHTA and CDR2 FQGTGA. Trimming removed 5 bases from V and 3 bases from J, with 13 bases in between. CDR3 nucleotide sequence: TGTGCCAGCAGCGCTCAGGGTTTGGACACTGAAGCTTTCTTT. Protein sequence: CASSAQGLDTEAFF.

A note on this clonotype: A junction boundary mismatches the germline segment, possibly from a read error. The chain joins TRBV11-2 to TRBJ2-7, with 8 positions matching TRBD1. The CDR3 runs to 14 residues. The germline CDR1 and CDR2 sequences are SGHAT and FQNNGV. CDR3 DNA: TGTGCCGGCAGCTTAGAACAGGGGGTCGGGGAGCAGTACTTC. As protein: CAGSLEQGVGEQYF.

This clonotype was detected ten times or more. The chain uses TRBV7-3 and TRBJ2-3; D could derive from TRBD1 or TRBD2 (5 bases each). The ends were cut back, 2 bases at V and 6 bases at J, with 15 bases in the middle. This CDR3 has 15 residues. Germline values: CDR1 SGHTA, CDR2 FQGTGA. CDR3 in DNA: TGTGCCAGCAGCTTAGACGGGGCTACAGCGGATACGCAGTATTTT. Its protein product is CASSLDGATADTQYF.

CDR3: CASSLGGANQPQHF. For the CDR3, the DNA is TGTGCCAGCAGTTTAGGAGGAGCGAATCAGCCCCAGCATTTT. The chain is built from TRBV12-3 or TRBV12-4 and TRBJ1-5, with unresolved D. Trimming took off 1 base at V and 4 bases at J, with 8 bases between the two ends. The CDR3 spans 14 residues.

By frequency in the sample, this clonotype is medium-sized (0.01 to 0.1%). The chain couples TRBV27 to TRBJ2-7, with 11 bases lining up with TRBD1. The junction had 9 bases not matched to a gene; V was cut back by 7 bases and J by 7 bases. The CDR3 contains 14 residues. Germline V gene data show CDR1 as MNHEY and CDR2 as SMNVEV (reference sequence). For the CDR3, the DNA is TGTGCCAGCACCCTAGGACAGGGGGCTTTAGAGCAGTACTTC. The encoded protein is CASTLGQGALEQYF.

The rearrangement links TRBV5-1 to TRBJ2-5; 11 bases line up with TRBD2. The CDR3 covers 16 residues. Per germline, CDR1 SGHRS and CDR2 YFSETQ. With 3 bases clipped from V and 2 bases from J, the junction kept 6 bases outside the gene matches. CDR3 region: CASSSRLAGTQETQYF. Here the CDR3 DNA reads TGCGCCAGCAGCTCCAGACTAGCGGGGACTCAAGAGACCCAGTACTTC.

In its sample, this clonotype was seen a few times. A much larger clone differs from this one at a single base, so this may be a read error. The V and J genes are TRBV5-1 and TRBJ1-1; 7 bases are shared with TRBD1. Germline V gene data show CDR1 as SGHRS and CDR2 as YFSETQ. Losses at the gene ends were 2 bases for V and 6 bases for J; bases not matched to a gene: 4. This CDR3 is built from 13 residues. CDR3 residues: CASSFTGVAEAFF. CDR3 in DNA: TGCGCCAGCAGCTTCACAGGGGTCGCTGAAGCTTTCTTT.

V usage is TRBV6-1 and J usage is TRBJ1-1; possibly TRBD1 for D (6 bases). V was clipped by 2 bases and J by 9 bases, with 10 bases between them. Germline V gives CDR1 MNHNS, CDR2 SASEGT. The CDR3 runs to 12 residues. The CDR3 region has the DNA TGTGCCAGCAGTGAACTGGGGGGGCAAGCTTTCTTT. Its protein product is CASSELGGQAFF.

This clonotype was picked up a small number of times. This chain connects TRBV4-2 to TRBJ2-3, with a tentative D call TRBD1 (7 bases). This CDR3 has 17 residues. Germline V gene data show CDR1 as LGHNA and CDR2 as YNFKEQ. Trimming stripped 0 bases from V and 8 bases from J, with 21 bases between. CDR3 sequence reads: CASSQEGAGGTTGTQYF. In nucleotides, the CDR3 is TGTGCCAGCAGCCAAGAAGGGGCAGGGGGGACCACGGGTACGCAGTATTTT.

This chain joins TRBV6-2 or TRBV6-3 and TRBJ1-2; no reliable D call. The ends were cut back, 2 bases at V and 2 bases at J, with 9 bases in the middle. The CDR3 is made up of 14 amino acids. CDR1 and CDR2 (germline): MNHEY, SVGEGT. The CDR3 is CASSYADGNYGYTF. The CDR3 bases are TGTGCCAGCAGTTACGCCGACGGGAACTATGGCTACACCTTC.

By frequency in the sample, this clonotype is medium-sized. The gene calls are TRBV20-1 and TRBJ2-2; maybe TRBD1 (6 bases). Trimming took 4 bases from V and 1 from J, leaving 7 bases between them. Looked up from germline, CDR1 is DFQATT and CDR2 is SNEGSKA (reference sequence). The CDR3 extends over 13 amino acids. The CDR3 DNA is TGCAGTGCTACGGGACAGAACACCGGGGAGCTGTTTTTT. Protein: CSATGQNTGELFF.

This clonotype was detected only a few times. Here the CDR3 reads CASSMGTSGATYEQYF. The CDR3 DNA reads as TGTGCCAGCAGCATGGGGACTAGCGGGGCGACCTACGAGCAGTACTTC. The rearrangement uses TRBV9 and TRBJ2-7; 13 bases match TRBD2. Unmatched junction bases numbered 6, after V lost 4 bases and J lost 2 bases. Germline loops: CDR1 SGDLS, CDR2 YYNGEE. The CDR3 is 16 amino acids.

By share of the sample, this clonotype is medium-sized. This chain joins TRBV6-5 and TRBJ2-3; D is perhaps TRBD2 (5 bases). Per the germline V gene, CDR1 is MNHEY and CDR2 is SVGAGI. Trimming took 7 bases from V and 3 from J, leaving 11 bases between them. The length of the CDR3 is 13 residues. In DNA form, the CDR3 reads TGTGCCAGCAAAGGGCGAGGGACAGATACGCAGTATTTT. It is translated as CASKGRGTDTQYF.

This clonotype was observed at least ten times. The rearrangement joins TRBV20-1 to TRBJ2-7; 7 nucleotides line up with TRBD1. This CDR3 has 13 residues. The V gene end was trimmed by 6 bases and the J gene end by 3 bases; junction bases not matched to a gene: 8. Germline CDR1 is DFQATT and CDR2 is SNEGSKA (reference sequence). The CDR3 is CSAATGESYEQYF. CDR3 DNA sequence: TGCAGTGCCGCTACAGGGGAAAGCTACGAGCAGTACTTC.